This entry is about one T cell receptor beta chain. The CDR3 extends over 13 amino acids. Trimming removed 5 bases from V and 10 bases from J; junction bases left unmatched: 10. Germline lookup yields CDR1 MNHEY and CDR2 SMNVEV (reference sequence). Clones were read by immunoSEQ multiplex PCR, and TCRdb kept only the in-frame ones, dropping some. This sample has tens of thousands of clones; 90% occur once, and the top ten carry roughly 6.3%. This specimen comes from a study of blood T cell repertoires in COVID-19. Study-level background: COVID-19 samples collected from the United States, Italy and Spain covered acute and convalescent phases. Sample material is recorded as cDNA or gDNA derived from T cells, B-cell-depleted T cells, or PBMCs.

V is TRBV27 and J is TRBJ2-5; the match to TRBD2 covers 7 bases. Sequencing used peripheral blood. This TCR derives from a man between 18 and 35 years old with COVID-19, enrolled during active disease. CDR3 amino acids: CASSIKGRGDQYF. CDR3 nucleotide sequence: TGTGCCAGCAGTATCAAAGGACGGGGGGACCAGTACTTC.